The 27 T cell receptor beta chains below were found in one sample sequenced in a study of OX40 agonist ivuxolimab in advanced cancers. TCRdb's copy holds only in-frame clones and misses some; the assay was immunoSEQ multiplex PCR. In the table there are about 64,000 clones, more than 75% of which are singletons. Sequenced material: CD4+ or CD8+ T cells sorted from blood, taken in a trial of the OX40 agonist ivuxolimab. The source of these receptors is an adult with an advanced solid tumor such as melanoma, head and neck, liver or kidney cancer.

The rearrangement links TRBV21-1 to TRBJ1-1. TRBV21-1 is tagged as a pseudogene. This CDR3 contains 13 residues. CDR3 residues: CVRPGEIGTEAFF. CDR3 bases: TGTGTTCGGCCGGGGGAGATCGGTACTGAAGCTTTCTTT.

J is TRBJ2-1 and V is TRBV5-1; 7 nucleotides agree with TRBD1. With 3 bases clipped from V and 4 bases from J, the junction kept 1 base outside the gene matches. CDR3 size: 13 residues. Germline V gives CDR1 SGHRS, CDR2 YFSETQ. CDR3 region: CASSSTGYNEQFF. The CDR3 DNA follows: TGCGCCAGCAGCTCGACAGGGTACAATGAGCAGTTCTTC.

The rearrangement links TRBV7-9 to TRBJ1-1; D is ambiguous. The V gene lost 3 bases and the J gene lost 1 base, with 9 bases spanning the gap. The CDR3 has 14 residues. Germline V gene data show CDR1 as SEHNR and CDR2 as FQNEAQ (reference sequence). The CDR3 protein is CASSFSAENTEAFF. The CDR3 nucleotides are TGTGCCAGCAGCTTTTCGGCAGAGAACACTGAAGCTTTCTTT.

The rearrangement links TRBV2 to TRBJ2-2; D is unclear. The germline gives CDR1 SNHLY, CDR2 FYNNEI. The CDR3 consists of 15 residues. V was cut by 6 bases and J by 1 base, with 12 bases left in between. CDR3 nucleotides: TGTGCCAGCAGCCCAAGTACCCGGAACACCGGGGAGCTGTTTTTT. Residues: CASSPSTRNTGELFF.

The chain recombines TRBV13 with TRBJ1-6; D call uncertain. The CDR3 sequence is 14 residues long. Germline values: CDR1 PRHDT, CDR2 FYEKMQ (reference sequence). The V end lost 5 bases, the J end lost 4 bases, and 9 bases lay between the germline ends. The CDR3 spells CASSLPPYNSPLHF. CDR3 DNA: TGTGCCAGCAGCCTCCCGCCTTATAATTCACCCCTCCACTTT.

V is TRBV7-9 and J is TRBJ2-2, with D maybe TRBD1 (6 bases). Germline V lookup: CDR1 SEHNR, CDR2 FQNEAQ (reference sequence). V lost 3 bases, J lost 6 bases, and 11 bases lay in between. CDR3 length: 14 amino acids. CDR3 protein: CASSFGAGAGELFF. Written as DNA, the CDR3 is TGTGCCAGCAGCTTTGGGGCAGGGGCCGGGGAGCTGTTTTTT.

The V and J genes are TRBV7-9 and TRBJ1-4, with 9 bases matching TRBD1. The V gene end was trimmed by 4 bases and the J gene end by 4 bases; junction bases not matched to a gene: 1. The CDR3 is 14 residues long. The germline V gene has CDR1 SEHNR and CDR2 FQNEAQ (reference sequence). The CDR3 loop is CASSSGQGNEKLFF. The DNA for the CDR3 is TGTGCCAGCAGCTCGGGACAGGGTAATGAAAAACTGTTTTTT.

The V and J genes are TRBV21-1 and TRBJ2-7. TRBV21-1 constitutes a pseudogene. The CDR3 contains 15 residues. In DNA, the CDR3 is TGTGCCAGCAGCAACCCCGGGGCCCCTGGGAACGAGCAGTACTTC. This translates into CASSNPGAPGNEQYF.

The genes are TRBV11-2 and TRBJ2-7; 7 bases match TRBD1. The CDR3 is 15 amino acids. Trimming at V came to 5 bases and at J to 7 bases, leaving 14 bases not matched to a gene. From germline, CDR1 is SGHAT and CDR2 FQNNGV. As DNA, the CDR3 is TGTGCCAGCAGCGAGAAACGTCCCAACAGGGGAGAGCAGTACTTC. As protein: CASSEKRPNRGEQYF.

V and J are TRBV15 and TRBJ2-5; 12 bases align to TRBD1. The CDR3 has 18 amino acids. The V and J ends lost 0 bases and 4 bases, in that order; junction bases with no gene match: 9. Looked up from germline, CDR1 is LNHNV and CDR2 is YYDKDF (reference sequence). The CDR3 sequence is CATSRDKGQGAFGETQYF. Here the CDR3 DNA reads TGTGCCACCAGCAGAGATAAGGGACAGGGGGCCTTCGGAGAGACCCAGTACTTC.

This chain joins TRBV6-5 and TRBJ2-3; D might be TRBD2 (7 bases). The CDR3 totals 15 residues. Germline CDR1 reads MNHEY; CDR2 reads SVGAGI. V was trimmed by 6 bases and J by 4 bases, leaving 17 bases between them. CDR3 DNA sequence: TGTGCCAGCAGAAGAGGTCAGGGGAGGGCAGATACGCAGTATTTT. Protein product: CASRRGQGRADTQYF.

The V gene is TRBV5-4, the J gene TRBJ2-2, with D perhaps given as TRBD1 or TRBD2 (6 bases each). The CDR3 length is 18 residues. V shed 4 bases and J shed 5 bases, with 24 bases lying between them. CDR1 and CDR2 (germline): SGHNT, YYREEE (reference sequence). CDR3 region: CASSKGGPAVSLTGELFF. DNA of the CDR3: TGTGCCAGCAGCAAGGGGGGACCTGCCGTTTCGTTGACCGGGGAGCTGTTTTTT.

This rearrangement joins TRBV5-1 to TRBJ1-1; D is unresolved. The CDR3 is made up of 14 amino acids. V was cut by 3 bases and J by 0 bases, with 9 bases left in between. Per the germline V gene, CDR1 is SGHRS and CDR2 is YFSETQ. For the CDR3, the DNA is TGCGCCAGCAGCTCGGCAGTAATGAACACTGAAGCTTTCTTT. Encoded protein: CASSSAVMNTEAFF.

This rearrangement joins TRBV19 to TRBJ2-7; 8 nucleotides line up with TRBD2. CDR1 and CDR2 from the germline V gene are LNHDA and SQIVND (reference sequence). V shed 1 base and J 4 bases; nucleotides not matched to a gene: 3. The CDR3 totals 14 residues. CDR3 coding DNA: TGTGCCAGTAGTATAGGGGCGGGAGGATACGAGCAGTACTTC. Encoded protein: CASSIGAGGYEQYF.

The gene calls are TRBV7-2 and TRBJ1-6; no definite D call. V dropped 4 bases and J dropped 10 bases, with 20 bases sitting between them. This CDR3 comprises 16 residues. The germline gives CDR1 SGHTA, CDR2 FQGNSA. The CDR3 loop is CASSSPRGLVKSPLHF. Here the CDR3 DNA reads TGTGCCAGCAGCTCACCGAGAGGGTTGGTTAAGTCACCCCTCCACTTT. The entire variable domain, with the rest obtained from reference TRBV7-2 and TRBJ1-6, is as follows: GAGVSQSPSNKVTEKGKDVELRCDPISGHTALYWYRQSLGQGLEFLIYFQGNSAPDKSGLPSDRFSAERTGGSVSTLTIQRTQQEDSAVYLCASSSPRGLVKSPLHFGNGTRLTVT.

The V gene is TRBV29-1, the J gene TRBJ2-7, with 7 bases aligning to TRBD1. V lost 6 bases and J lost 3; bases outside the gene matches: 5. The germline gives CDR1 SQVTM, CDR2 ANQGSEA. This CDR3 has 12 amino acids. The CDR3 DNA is TGCAGCGTGGGATGGGACAGCTACGAGCAGTACTTC. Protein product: CSVGWDSYEQYF.

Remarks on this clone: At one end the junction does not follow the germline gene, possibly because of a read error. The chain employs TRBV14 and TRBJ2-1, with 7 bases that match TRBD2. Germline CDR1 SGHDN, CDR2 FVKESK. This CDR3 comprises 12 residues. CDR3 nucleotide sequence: TGTGCCAGCAGCCAAGATCAGCGGGGAATGGTCTTC. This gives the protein CASSQDQRGMVF.

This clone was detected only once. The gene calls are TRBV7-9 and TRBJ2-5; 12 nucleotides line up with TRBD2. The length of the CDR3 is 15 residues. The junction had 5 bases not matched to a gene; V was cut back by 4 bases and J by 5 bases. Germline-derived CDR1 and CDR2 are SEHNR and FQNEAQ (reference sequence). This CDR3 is CASSYLAGGMETQYF. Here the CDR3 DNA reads TGTGCCAGCAGCTACCTAGCGGGAGGGATGGAGACCCAGTACTTC.

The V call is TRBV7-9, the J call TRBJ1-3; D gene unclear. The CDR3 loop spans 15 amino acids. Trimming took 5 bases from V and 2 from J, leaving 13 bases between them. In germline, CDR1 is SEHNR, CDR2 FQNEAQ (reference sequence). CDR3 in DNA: TGTGCCAGCAGCCCATTCCGGACCACTGGAAACACCATATATTTT. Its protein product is CASSPFRTTGNTIYF.

The CDR3 region has the DNA TGTGCCAGCAGTGATTTGGGCACTGAAGCTTTCTTT. This gives the protein CASSDLGTEAFF. V gene TRBV6-5 combines with J gene TRBJ1-1; no firm D call. Germline-derived CDR1 and CDR2 are MNHEY and SVGAGI. V shed 5 bases and J shed 4 bases, with 8 bases lying between them. The CDR3 has 12 amino acids.

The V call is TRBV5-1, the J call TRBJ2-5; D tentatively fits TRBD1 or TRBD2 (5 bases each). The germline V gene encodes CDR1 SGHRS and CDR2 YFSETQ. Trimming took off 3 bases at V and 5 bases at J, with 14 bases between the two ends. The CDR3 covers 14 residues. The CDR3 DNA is TGCGCCAGCAGCTGGGACGGGACGGAGGAGACCCAGTACTTC. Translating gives CASSWDGTEETQYF.

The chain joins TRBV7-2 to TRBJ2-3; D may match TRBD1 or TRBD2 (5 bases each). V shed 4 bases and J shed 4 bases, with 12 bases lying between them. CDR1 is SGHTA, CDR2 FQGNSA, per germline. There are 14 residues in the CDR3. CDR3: CASSWTGASDTQYF. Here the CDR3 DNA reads TGTGCCAGCAGCTGGACTGGGGCCTCAGATACGCAGTATTTT.

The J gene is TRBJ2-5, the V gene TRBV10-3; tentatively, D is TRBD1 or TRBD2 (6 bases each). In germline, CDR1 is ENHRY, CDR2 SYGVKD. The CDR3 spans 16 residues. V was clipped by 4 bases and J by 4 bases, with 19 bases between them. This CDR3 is CAISVGGTRSGETQYF. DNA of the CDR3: TGTGCCATCAGTGTAGGCGGGACACGTTCCGGAGAGACCCAGTACTTC.

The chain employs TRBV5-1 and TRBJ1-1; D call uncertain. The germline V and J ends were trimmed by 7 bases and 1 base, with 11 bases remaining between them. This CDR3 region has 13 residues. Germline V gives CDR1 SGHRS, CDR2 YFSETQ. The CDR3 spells CASGEEANTEAFF. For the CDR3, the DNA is TGCGCCAGCGGGGAGGAGGCGAACACTGAAGCTTTCTTT.

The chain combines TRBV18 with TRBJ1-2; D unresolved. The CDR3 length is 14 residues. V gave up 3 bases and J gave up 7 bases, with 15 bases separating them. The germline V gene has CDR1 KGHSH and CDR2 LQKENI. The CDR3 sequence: CASSPSSGDGGYTF. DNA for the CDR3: TGTGCCAGCTCACCGTCCAGTGGCGACGGTGGCTACACCTTC.

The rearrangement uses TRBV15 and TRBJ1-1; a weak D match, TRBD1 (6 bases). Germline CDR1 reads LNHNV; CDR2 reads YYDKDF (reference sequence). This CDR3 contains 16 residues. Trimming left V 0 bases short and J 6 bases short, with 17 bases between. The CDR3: CATSREGGGALAEAFF. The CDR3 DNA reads TGTGCCACCAGCAGAGAAGGTGGGGGCGCGTTAGCTGAAGCTTTCTTT.

DNA for the CDR3: TGTGCCAGCAGCTTAACGACAGTGAACACTGAAGCTTTCTTT. As protein: CASSLTTVNTEAFF. This chain connects TRBV7-9 to TRBJ1-1, with D possibly being TRBD1 (5 bases). Between the trimmed V and J ends, which lost 2 bases and 0 bases, there was a span of 7 bases. Germline V gene lookup returns CDR1 SEHNR and CDR2 FQNEAQ (reference sequence). The CDR3 runs 14 residues.